The 4 T cell receptor beta chains reported below all come from one sample, sequenced in a study of response to subunit inactivated influenza vaccine. MiXCR, run by TCRdb on the RT-PCR reads, gives a single entry per CDR3 protein. This table has 530,000 or so distinct CDR3 sequences, approximately 12% appearing once. The sample consisted of PBMCs from blood, taken on the day of vaccination. The origin of the receptors is a man between 50 and 59 years old who received an inactivated influenza vaccine.

This clonotype was seen at least ten times. The V and J genes are TRBV5-8 and TRBJ2-7; D is unclear. Trimming pared 1 base from V and 5 bases from J, leaving 7 bases between. The CDR3 has 12 amino acids. Germline CDR1 reads SGHTS; CDR2 reads YDEGEE. CDR3 sequence (DNA): TGTGCCAGCAGCTTGAACTACCACGAGCAGTACTTC. It is translated as CASSLNYHEQYF.

This sequence joins TRBV29-1 and TRBJ1-2; D possibly corresponds to TRBD1 (6 bases). This CDR3 region has 16 residues. Germline V gene lookup returns CDR1 SQVTM and CDR2 ANQGSEA. Trimming took 5 bases from V and 7 from J, leaving 26 bases between them. CDR3 DNA sequence: TGCAGCGTTCTCTCGTTCCGGGACAAGGGTATCTTTGGCTACACCTTC. It specifies CSVLSFRDKGIFGYTF.

This clonotype has ten or more counts. V is TRBV11-2 and J is TRBJ2-7, with D perhaps matching TRBD2 (7 bases). CDR1 SGHAT and CDR2 FQNNGV come from the germline V gene. The V gene lost 1 base and the J gene lost 1 base, with 17 bases spanning the gap. There are 17 residues in the CDR3. The CDR3 coding sequence is TGTGCCAGCAGCTTAGTCCGGTGGGGGGGCTCGTCCTACGAGCAGTACTTC. It encodes CASSLVRWGGSSYEQYF.

In the case of this clonotype: One end of the junction does not line up with germline, which may come from a read error. The chain couples TRBV12-3 or TRBV12-4 to TRBJ2-1; 13 bases are shared with TRBD2. CDR3 length: 12 amino acids. CDR3 loop: CASSSLAGGPVF. In nucleotides, the CDR3 is TGTGCCAGCAGTTCACTAGCGGGAGGGCCTGTCTTC.